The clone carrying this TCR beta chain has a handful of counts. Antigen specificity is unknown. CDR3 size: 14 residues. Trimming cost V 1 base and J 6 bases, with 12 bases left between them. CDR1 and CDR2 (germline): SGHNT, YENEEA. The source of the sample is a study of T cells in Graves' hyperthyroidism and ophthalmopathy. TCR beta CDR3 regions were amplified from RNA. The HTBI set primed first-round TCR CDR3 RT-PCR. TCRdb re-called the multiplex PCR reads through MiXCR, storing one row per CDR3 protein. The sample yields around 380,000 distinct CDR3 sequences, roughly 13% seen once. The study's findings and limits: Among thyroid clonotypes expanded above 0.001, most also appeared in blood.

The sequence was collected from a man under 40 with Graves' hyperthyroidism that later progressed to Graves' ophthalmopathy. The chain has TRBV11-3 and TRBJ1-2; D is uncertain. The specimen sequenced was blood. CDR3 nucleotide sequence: TGTGCCAGCAGCTTAGTCTCTCTAAGCGATGGCTACACCTTC. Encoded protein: CASSLVSLSDGYTF.